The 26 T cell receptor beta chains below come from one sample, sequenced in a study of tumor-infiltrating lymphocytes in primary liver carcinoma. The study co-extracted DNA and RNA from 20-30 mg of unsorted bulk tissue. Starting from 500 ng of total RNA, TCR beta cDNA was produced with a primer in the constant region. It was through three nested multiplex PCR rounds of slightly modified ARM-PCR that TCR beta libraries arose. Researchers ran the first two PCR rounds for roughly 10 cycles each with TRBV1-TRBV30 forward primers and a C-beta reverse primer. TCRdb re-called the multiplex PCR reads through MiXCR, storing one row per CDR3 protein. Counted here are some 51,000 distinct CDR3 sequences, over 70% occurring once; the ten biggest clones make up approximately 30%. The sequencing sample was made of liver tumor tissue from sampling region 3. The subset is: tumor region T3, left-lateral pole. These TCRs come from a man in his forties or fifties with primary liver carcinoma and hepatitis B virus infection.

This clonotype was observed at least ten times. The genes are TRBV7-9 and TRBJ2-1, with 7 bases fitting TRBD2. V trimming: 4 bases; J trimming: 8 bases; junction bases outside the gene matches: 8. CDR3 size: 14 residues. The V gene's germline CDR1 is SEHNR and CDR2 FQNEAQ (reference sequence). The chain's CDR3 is CASSSGLEGDEQFF. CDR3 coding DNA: TGTGCCAGCAGCTCCGGACTAGAAGGTGATGAGCAGTTCTTC.

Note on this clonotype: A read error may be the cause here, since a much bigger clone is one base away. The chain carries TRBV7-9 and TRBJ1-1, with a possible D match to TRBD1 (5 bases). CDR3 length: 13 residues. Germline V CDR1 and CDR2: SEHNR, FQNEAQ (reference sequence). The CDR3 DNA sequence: TGTGCCAGCGGCTTTCGGGGGGACACTGAAGCTTTCTTT. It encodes CASGFRGDTEAFF.

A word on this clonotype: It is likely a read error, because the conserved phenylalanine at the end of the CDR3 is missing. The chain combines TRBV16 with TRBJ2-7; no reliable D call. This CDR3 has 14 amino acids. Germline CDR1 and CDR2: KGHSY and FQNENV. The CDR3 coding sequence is TGTGTCAGCAGCCAATCGAACTCCGCCTACGAGCAGTACCTC. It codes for CVSSQSNSAYEQYL.

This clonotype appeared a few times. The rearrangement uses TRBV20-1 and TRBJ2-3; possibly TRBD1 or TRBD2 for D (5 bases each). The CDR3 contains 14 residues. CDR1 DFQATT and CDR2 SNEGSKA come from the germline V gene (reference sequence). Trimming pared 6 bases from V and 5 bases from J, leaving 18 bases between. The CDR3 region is CSAGPAGGIDTQYF. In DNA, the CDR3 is TGCAGTGCGGGGCCAGCAGGAGGTATAGATACGCAGTATTTT.

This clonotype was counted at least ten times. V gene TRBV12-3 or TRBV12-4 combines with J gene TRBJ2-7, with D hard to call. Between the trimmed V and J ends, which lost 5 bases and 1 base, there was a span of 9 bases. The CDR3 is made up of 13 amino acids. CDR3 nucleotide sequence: TGTGCCAGCAGTCCCTTAAGATCCTACGAGCAGTACTTC. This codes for CASSPLRSYEQYF.

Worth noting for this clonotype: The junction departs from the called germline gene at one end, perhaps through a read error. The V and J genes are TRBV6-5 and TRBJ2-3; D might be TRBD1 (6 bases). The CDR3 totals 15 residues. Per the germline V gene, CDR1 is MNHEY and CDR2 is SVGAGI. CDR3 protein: CASSQAGFGTYTQYF. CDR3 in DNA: TGTGCAAGCAGCCAAGCAGGTTTTGGGACATATACGCAGTATTTT.

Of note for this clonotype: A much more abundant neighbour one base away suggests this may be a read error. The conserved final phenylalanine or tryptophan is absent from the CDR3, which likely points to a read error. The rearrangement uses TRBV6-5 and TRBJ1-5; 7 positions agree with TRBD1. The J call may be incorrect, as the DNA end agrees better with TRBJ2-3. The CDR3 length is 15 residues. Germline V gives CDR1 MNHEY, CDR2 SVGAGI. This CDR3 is CASSRTGEYNQPQYS. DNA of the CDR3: TGTGCCAGCAGCAGGACAGGAGAATACAATCAGCCCCAGTATTCT.

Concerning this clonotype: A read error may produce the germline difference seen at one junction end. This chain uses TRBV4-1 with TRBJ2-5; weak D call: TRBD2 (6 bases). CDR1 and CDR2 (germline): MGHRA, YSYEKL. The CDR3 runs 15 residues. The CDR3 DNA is TGCGCCAACAGCCAAGATAGGACTAAACCGGGGACCCAGTACTTC. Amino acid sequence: CANSQDRTKPGTQYF.

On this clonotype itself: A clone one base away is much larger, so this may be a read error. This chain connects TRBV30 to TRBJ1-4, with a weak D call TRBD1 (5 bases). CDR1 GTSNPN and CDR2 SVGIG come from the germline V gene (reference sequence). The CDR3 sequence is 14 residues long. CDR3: CAWKRTSPGTQLVF. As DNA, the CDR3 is TGTGCCTGGAAAAGAACGTCCCCCGGGACCCAACTGGTTTTT.

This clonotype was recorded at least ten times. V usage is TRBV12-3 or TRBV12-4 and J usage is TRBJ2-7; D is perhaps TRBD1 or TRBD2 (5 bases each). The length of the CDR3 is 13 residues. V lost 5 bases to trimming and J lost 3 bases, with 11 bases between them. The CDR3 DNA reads TGTGCCAGCAGTCCGGGACCCGTCTACGAGCAGTACTTC. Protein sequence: CASSPGPVYEQYF.

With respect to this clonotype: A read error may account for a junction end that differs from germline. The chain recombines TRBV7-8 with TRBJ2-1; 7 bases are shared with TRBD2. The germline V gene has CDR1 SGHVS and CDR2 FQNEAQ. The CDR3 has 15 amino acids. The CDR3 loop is CTSRPSGSPLGEQFF. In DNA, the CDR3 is TGTACCAGCAGGCCTAGCGGTTCCCCTCTAGGGGAGCAGTTCTTC. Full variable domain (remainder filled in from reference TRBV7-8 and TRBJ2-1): GAGVSQSPRYKVAKRGQDVALRCDPISGHVSLFWYQQALGQGPEFLTYFQNEAQLDKSGLPSDRFFAERPEGSVSTLKIQRTQQEDSAVYLCTSRPSGSPLGEQFFGPGTRLTVL.

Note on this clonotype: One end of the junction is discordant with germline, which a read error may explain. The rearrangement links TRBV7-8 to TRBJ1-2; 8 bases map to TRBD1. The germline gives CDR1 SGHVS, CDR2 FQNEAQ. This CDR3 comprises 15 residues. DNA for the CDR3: TGTGCCGGCAGCTGGCGGACAGGGAACCACTATGACTACACCTTT. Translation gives CAGSWRTGNHYDYTF.

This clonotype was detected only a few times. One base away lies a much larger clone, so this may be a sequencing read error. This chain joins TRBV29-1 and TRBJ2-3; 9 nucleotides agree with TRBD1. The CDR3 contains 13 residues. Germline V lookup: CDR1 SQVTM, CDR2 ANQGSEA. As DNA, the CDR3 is TGCAGCGCGGGACAGGGAAAGAGAGATACGCGGTATTTT. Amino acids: CSAGQGKRDTRYF.

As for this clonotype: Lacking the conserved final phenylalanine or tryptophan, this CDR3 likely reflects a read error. DNA for the CDR3: TGTGCCAGCAGTTTAGCACAGCACACTGAAGCTTTCCTT. Translated: CASSLAQHTEAFL. V is TRBV12-3 or TRBV12-4 and J is TRBJ1-1; no clear D. The CDR3 has 13 residues. V lost 0 bases, J lost 3 bases, and 5 bases lay in between.

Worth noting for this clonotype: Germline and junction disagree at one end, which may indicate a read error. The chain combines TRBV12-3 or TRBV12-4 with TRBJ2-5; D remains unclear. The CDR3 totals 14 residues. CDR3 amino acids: CDSSFPGTQETQYF. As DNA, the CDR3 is TGTGACAGCAGTTTCCCGGGTACTCAAGAGACCCAGTACTTC.

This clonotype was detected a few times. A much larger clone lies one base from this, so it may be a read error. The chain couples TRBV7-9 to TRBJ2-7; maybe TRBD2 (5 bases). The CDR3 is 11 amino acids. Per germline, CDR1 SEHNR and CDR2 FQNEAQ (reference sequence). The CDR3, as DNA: TGTGCCAGCAGCGATGCTTGGGAGCACTACTTC. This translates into CASSDAWEHYF.

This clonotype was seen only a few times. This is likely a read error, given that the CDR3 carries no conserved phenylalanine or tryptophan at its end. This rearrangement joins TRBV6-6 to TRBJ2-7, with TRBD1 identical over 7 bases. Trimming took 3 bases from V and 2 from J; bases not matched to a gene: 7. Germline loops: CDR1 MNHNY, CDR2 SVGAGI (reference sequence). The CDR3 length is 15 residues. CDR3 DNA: TGTGCCAGCAGTTATCACCGGGACAGCCCCTACGAGCAGTACCTC. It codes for CASSYHRDSPYEQYL.

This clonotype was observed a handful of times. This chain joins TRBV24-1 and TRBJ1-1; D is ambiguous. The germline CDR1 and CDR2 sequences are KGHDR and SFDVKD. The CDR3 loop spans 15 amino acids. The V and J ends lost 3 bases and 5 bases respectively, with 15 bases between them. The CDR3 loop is CATSDAERGETEAFF. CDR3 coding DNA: TGTGCCACCAGTGATGCGGAACGGGGTGAGACTGAAGCTTTCTTT.

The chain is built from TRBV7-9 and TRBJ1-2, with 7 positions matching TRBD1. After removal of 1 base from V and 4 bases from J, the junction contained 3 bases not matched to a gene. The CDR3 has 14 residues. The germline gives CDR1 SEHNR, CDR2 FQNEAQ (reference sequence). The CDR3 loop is CASSLEAGGYGYTF. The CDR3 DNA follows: TGTGCCAGCAGCTTAGAGGCAGGGGGCTATGGCTACACCTTC. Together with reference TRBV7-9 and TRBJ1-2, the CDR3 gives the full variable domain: DTGVSQNPRHKITKRGQNVTFRCDPISEHNRLYWYRQTLGQGPEFLTYFQNEAQLEKSRLLSDRFSAERPKGSFSTLEIQRTEQGDSAMYLCASSLEAGGYGYTFGSGTRLTVV.

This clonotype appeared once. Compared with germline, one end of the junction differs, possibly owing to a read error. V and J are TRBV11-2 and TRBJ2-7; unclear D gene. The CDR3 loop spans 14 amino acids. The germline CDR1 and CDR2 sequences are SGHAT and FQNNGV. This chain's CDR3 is CTSSLAYGSYVQYF. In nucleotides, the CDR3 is TGTACCAGCAGCTTAGCTTACGGCTCCTACGTACAGTACTTC.

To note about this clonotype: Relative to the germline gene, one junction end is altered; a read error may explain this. The CDR3: CVSSFDRDRVGTGEPSF. The CDR3 nucleotides are TGTGTCAGCAGCTTTGATCGGGACAGGGTCGGCACCGGGGAGCCGTCTTTT. The chain recombines TRBV11-2 with TRBJ2-2, with 9 bases matching TRBD1. The CDR3 has 17 residues. Germline CDR1 and CDR2: SGHAT and FQNNGV.

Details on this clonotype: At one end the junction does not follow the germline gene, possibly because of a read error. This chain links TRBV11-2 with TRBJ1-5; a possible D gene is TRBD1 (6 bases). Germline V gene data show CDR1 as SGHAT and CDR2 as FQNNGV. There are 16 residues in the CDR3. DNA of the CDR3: TGTGCCAGCAACTTAGGCCCCCCCGGGACAAATCAGCCCCATCATTTT. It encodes CASNLGPPGTNQPHHF.

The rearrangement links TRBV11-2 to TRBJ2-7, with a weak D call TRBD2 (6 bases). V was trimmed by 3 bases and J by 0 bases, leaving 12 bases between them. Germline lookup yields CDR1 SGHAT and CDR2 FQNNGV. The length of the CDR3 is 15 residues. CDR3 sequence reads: CASSLGGWASYEQYF. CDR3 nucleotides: TGTGCCAGCAGCTTGGGGGGATGGGCCTCCTACGAGCAGTACTTC.

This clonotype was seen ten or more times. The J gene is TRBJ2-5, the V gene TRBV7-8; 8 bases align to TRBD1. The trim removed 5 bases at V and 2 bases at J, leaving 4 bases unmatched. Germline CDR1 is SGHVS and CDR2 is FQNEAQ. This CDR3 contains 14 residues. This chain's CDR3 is CASSPRTGQETQYF. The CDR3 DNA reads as TGTGCCAGCAGCCCTCGGACAGGGCAAGAGACCCAGTACTTC.

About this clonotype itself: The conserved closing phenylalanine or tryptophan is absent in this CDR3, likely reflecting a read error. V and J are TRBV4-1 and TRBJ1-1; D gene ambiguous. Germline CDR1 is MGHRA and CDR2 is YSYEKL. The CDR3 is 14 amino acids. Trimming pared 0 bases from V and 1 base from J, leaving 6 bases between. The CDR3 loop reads CASSQDGRNTEAFL. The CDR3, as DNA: TGCGCCAGCAGCCAAGATGGAAGGAACACTGAAGCTTTCCTT.

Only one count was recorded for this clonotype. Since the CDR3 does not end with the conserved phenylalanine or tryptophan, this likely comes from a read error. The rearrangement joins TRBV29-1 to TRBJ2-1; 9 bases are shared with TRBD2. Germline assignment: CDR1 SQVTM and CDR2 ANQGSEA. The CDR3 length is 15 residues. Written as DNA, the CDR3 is TGCAGCGGGGTCGGGCTAGCGGGGTCCTGCAATGAGCAGTTCCTC. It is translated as CSGVGLAGSCNEQFL.